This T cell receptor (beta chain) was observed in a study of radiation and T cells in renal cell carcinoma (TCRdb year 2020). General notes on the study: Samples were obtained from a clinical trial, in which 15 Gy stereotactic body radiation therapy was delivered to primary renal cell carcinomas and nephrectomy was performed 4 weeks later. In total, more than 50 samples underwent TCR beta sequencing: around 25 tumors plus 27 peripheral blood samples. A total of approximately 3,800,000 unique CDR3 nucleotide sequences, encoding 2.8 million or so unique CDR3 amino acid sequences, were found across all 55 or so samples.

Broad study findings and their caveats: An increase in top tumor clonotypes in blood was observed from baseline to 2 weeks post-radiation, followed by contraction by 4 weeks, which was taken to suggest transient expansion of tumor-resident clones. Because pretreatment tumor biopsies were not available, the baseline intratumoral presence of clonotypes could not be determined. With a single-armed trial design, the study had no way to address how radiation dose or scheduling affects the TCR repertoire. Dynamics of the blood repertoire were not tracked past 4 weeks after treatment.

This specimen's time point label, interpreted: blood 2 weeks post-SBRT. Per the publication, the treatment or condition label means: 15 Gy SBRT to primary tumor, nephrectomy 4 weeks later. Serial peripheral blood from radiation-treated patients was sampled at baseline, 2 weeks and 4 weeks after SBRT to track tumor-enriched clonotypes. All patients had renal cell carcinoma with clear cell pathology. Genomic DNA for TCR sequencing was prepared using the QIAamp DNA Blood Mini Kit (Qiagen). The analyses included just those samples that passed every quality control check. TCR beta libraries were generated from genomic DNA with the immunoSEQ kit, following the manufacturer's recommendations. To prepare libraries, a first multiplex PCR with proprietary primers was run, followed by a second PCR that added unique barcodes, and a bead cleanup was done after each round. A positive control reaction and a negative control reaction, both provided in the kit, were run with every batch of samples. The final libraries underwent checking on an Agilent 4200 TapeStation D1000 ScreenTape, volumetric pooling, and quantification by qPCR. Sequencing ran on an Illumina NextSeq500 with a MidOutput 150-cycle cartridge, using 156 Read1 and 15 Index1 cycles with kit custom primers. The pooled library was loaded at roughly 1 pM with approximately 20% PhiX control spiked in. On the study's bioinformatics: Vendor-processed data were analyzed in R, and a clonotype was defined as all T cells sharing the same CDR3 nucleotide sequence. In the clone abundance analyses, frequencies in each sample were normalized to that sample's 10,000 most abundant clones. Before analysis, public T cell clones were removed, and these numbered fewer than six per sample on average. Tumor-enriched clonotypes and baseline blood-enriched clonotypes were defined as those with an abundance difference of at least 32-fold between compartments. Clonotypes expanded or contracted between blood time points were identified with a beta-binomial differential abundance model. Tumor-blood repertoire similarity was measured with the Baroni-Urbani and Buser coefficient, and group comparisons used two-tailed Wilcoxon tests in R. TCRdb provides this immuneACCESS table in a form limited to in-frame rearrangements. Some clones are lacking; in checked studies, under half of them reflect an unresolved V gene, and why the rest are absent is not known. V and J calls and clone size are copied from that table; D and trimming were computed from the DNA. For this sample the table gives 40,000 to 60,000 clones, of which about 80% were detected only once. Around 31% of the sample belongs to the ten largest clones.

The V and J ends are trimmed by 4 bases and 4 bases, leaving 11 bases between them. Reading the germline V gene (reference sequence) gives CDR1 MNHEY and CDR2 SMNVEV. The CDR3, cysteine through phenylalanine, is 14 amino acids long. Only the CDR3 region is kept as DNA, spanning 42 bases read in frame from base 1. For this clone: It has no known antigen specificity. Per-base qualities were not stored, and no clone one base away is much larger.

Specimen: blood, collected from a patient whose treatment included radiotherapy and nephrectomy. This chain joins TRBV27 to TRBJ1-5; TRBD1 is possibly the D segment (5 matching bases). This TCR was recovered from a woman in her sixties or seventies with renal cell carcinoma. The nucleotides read TGTGCCAGCAGTTCTTTCCAGGGTAATCAGCCCCAGCATTTT. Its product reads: CASSSFQGNQPQHF.